These 28 T cell receptor beta chains share one sample of origin, sequenced in a study of metastatic and nonmetastatic thyroid tumors. TCRdb re-called clones from the PCR reads using MiXCR. The sample carries around 28,000 clones, roughly 13% recorded once. Thyroid surgery was performed in patients who had received no treatment beforehand. The sequenced material came from blood. The receptor source for this set is a female donor with papillary thyroid cancer or a benign thyroid nodule (not recorded which). Some clones in this sample may be carry-over from other donors' samples.

This clone counts as medium-sized. The chain has TRBV6-1 and TRBJ1-6; a possible D gene is TRBD1 (5 bases). CDR1 MNHNS and CDR2 SASEGT come from the germline V gene. Trimming stripped 6 bases from V and 7 bases from J, with 16 bases between. CDR3 length: 15 residues. DNA of the CDR3: TGTGCCAGCAGCCCCTTAAGGGGTGCAAATTCACCCCTCCACTTT. This sequence encodes CASSPLRGANSPLHF.

This clone is deemed medium-sized. J is TRBJ2-7 and V is TRBV20-1; the D call may be TRBD1 or TRBD2 (5 bases each). Germline CDR1 DFQATT, CDR2 SNEGSKA (reference sequence). Trimming removed 5 bases at V and 2 bases at J, with 16 bases between. The length of the CDR3 is 14 residues. CDR3 DNA: TGCAGTGCTTCTACCGGGACGGGTGCCTACGAGCAGTACTTC. The encoded protein is CSASTGTGAYEQYF.

Notes on this clone: No conserved phenylalanine or tryptophan is present at the end of the CDR3, so a read error is the likely explanation. The DNA is left out, because the CDR3 cannot be placed on it with certainty; the CDR3 is given as TCRdb lists it. The chain is built from TRBV28 and TRBJ2-5; the table's D call TRBD1 went unverified against the DNA. The germline V gene has CDR1 MDHEN and CDR2 SYDVKM. The CDR3 length equals 19 residues, ends included. CDR3 residues: CASSLFSPGGSPEEETKYL.

There are many counts of this clone. This rearrangement joins TRBV7-9 to TRBJ1-1; D possibly corresponds to TRBD1 (5 bases). The CDR3 extends over 13 amino acids. Looked up from germline, CDR1 is SEHNR and CDR2 is FQNEAQ (reference sequence). V lost 3 bases and J lost 1, with 6 bases in between. The CDR3 DNA is TGTGCCAGCAGCTTTCAGGGGAACACTGAAGCTTTCTTT. It codes for CASSFQGNTEAFF. The whole variable domain, remainder taken from reference TRBV7-9 and TRBJ1-1, is DTGVSQNPRHKITKRGQNVTFRCDPISEHNRLYWYRQTLGQGPEFLTYFQNEAQLEKSRLLSDRFSAERPKGSFSTLEIQRTEQGDSAMYLCASSFQGNTEAFFGQGTRLTVV.

On this clone: Mismatch with germline at one junction end may stem from a read error. The V and J genes are TRBV6-1 and TRBJ2-6; 9 nucleotides agree with TRBD2. CDR1 is MNHNS and CDR2 is SASEGT in the germline V gene. The CDR3 length is 17 residues. CDR3 coding DNA: TGTGCCGGCAGTGCCCAATTAGCGGGGGCTGGGGCCAACGTCCTGACTTTC. Its protein is CAGSAQLAGAGANVLTF.

This clone was recorded many times. This chain links TRBV20-1 with TRBJ2-3; 9 nucleotides line up with TRBD2. The CDR3 covers 12 residues. Germline V gives CDR1 DFQATT, CDR2 SNEGSKA (reference sequence). The CDR3 DNA reads as TGCAGGATAGCGGGAGAGGCAGATACGCAGTATTTT. This codes for CRIAGEADTQYF.

A few counts support this clone. A much larger clone is a single base away; this may be a read error. The CDR3 region has the DNA TGTGCCAGCAGCGTAGGGGACAGGTCCGAGACCCAGTACTTC. Residues: CASSVGDRSETQYF. The chain carries TRBV9 and TRBJ2-5, with TRBD1 matching over 8 bases. V was clipped by 0 bases and J by 5 bases; unmatched bases: 3. This CDR3 spans 14 amino acids. The germline V gene encodes CDR1 SGDLS and CDR2 YYNGEE.

There are many counts of this clone. The chain couples TRBV3-1 to TRBJ2-7, with 9 bases fitting TRBD2. The V gene end was trimmed by 2 bases and the J gene end by 0 bases; junction bases not matched to a gene: 8. This CDR3 spans 17 amino acids. CDR1 and CDR2 from the germline V gene are LGHDT and YNNKEL (reference sequence). This CDR3 is CASSQRASGKSSYEQYF. For the CDR3, the DNA is TGTGCCAGCAGCCAAAGGGCTAGCGGGAAGAGCTCCTACGAGCAGTACTTC.

By sample share, this clone is medium-sized. The CDR3 sequence is CASSGTVGELFF. CDR3 coding DNA: TGTGCCAGCAGTGGGACTGTGGGGGAGCTGTTTTTT. This chain uses TRBV6-1 with TRBJ2-2, with D tentatively TRBD2 (5 bases). The germline gives CDR1 MNHNS, CDR2 SASEGT. This CDR3 has 12 amino acids. V lost 4 bases and J lost 8, with 8 bases in between.

This clone was detected many times. The chain couples TRBV27 to TRBJ2-1; D is perhaps TRBD1 (5 bases). V lost 5 bases and J lost 5, with 19 bases in between. This CDR3 has 16 amino acids. CDR1 and CDR2 (germline): MNHEY, SMNVEV (reference sequence). In DNA form, the CDR3 reads TGTGCCAGCAGTCCCCAGGGAATAGGTACACACAATGAGCAGTTCTTC. This encodes CASSPQGIGTHNEQFF.

This clone was seen at least ten times. CDR3 region: CSATGLVRETQYF. The DNA of the CDR3 is TGCAGTGCTACCGGACTGGTCCGGGAGACCCAGTACTTC. V usage is TRBV20-1 and J usage is TRBJ2-5; D is possibly TRBD2 (5 bases). Trimming shortened V by 4 bases and J by 5 bases, and 14 bases separated the two germline ends. In germline, CDR1 is DFQATT, CDR2 SNEGSKA (reference sequence). CDR3 length: 13 residues.

The CDR3 region has the DNA TGCGCCAGCAGCCTCGACTGGAACTACGAGCAGTACTTC. Its translation is CASSLDWNYEQYF. The chain is built from TRBV5-1 and TRBJ2-7; unclear D gene. With 4 bases removed from V and 3 bases from J, the gap between germline ends came to 11 bases. The CDR3 runs 13 residues. From germline, CDR1 is SGHRS and CDR2 YFSETQ.

This clone has ten or more counts. The chain joins TRBV2 to TRBJ2-6; D remains ambiguous. V shed 6 bases and J shed 0 bases, with 6 bases lying between them. Germline loops: CDR1 SNHLY, CDR2 FYNNEI. The CDR3 is made up of 14 amino acids. CDR3 loop: CASRRDSGANVLTF. DNA for the CDR3: TGTGCCAGCAGGAGAGACTCTGGGGCCAACGTCCTGACTTTC. Based on the CDR3 plus reference TRBV2 and TRBJ2-6, the full variable domain is EPEVTQTPSHQVTQMGQEVILRCVPISNHLYFYWYRQILGQKVEFLVSFYNNEISEKSEIFDDQFSVERPDGSNFTLKIRSTKLEDSAMYFCASRRDSGANVLTFGAGSRLTVL.

This clone was detected many times. The J gene is TRBJ1-5, the V gene TRBV6-1; maybe TRBD1 (6 bases). V lost 7 bases, J lost 1 base, and 17 bases lay in between. Looked up from germline, CDR1 is MNHNS and CDR2 is SASEGT. This CDR3 is 16 amino acids long. CDR3 nucleotides: TGTGCCAGCAACAGGGAGAGACAGGTGAGCAATCAGCCCCAGCATTTT. Encoded protein: CASNRERQVSNQPQHF.

This clone has a count of ten or more. V is TRBV27 and J is TRBJ2-3; D is possibly TRBD2 (5 bases). The V gene lost 4 bases and the J gene lost 2 bases, with 7 bases spanning the gap. Germline CDR1 is MNHEY and CDR2 is SMNVEV (reference sequence). The CDR3 spans 13 residues. CDR3 nucleotide sequence: TGTGCCAGCAGTTGGGAGCACACAGATACGCAGTATTTT. Encoded protein: CASSWEHTDTQYF.

The table lists this clone with many counts. The V gene is TRBV4-1, the J gene TRBJ2-1, with TRBD2 identical over 11 bases. Losses at the gene ends were 3 bases for V and 8 bases for J; bases not matched to a gene: 15. Germline V gives CDR1 MGHRA, CDR2 YSYEKL. The CDR3 runs to 18 residues. The CDR3 nucleotides read TGCGCCAGCAGCCATTTTACTGGACTAGCGGGTACCAAGGATGAGCAGTTCTTC. Residues: CASSHFTGLAGTKDEQFF.

The sample holds many counts of this clone. The J gene is TRBJ2-2, the V gene TRBV7-9; D not certain. V lost 5 bases, J lost 1 base, and 8 bases lay in between. The CDR3 is 14 amino acids. CDR1 and CDR2 from the germline V gene are SEHNR and FQNEAQ (reference sequence). The CDR3 loop is CASSPLRNTGELFF. The CDR3 DNA follows: TGTGCCAGCAGCCCCCTAAGGAACACCGGGGAGCTGTTTTTT.

This clone was detected many times. This chain connects TRBV10-3 to TRBJ1-6, with 10 nucleotides matching TRBD1. V shed 3 bases and J 7 bases; nucleotides not matched to a gene: 3. Germline CDR1 and CDR2: ENHRY and SYGVKD. The CDR3 is made up of 15 amino acids. Written as DNA, the CDR3 is TGTGCCATCAGTGATCGGACAGGGGGAAATTCACCCCTCCACTTT. Residues: CAISDRTGGNSPLHF.

In this sample, this clone turned up many times. The V gene is TRBV14, the J gene TRBJ2-3; D call uncertain. CDR1 and CDR2 from the germline V gene are SGHDN and FVKESK. V was clipped by 6 bases and J by 0 bases, with 7 bases between them. There are 13 residues in the CDR3. CDR3 loop: CASRPVSTDTQYF. CDR3 nucleotides: TGTGCCAGCAGACCAGTAAGCACAGATACGCAGTATTTT.

Ten or more counts support this clone. The chain carries TRBV6-4 and TRBJ1-2, with D hard to call. Germline values: CDR1 MRHNA, CDR2 SNTAGT. The length of the CDR3 is 17 residues. V was trimmed by 0 bases and J by 2 bases, leaving 16 bases between them. This chain's CDR3 is CASSDSCFGVTNYGYTF. As DNA, the CDR3 is TGTGCCAGCAGTGACTCGTGTTTCGGGGTGACGAACTATGGCTACACCTTC.

This clone was counted many times. This chain uses TRBV9 with TRBJ2-5, with 12 bases matching TRBD2. CDR3 length: 15 residues. Per germline, CDR1 SGDLS and CDR2 YYNGEE. With 4 bases clipped from V and 5 bases from J, the junction kept 6 bases outside the gene matches. The CDR3 nucleotides read TGTGCCAGCAGCACCCAAGGGACTAGCGGGGAGACCCAGTACTTC. It codes for CASSTQGTSGETQYF.

This clone was observed many times. This chain connects TRBV9 to TRBJ1-1; the D is unclear. Trimming pared 2 bases from V and 6 bases from J, leaving 14 bases between. The CDR3 totals 14 residues. In germline, CDR1 is SGDLS, CDR2 YYNGEE. The DNA of the CDR3 is TGTGCCAGCAGCGTTGGCCACCTTGCGCCTGAAGCTTTCTTT. It is translated as CASSVGHLAPEAFF. Drawing the rest from reference TRBV9 and TRBJ1-1, the complete variable domain is DSGVTQTPKHLITATGQRVTLRCSPRSGDLSVYWYQQSLDQGLQFLIQYYNGEERAKGNILERFSAQQFPDLHSELNLSSLELGDSALYFCASSVGHLAPEAFFGQGTRLTVV.

In its sample, this clone ranks as medium-sized. This sequence joins TRBV6-1 and TRBJ2-7; D perhaps matches TRBD2 (6 bases). Trimming left V 6 bases short and J 2 bases short, with 17 bases between. The CDR3 runs 15 residues. Looked up from germline, CDR1 is MNHNS and CDR2 is SASEGT. CDR3 in DNA: TGTGCCAGCAGAAGGGCGATTAGCGGTACCTACGAGCAGTACTTC. Amino acid sequence: CASRRAISGTYEQYF.

Regarding this clone: A much larger clone differs by one base, so this may be a read error. The V call is TRBV12-5, the J call TRBJ1-4; D is perhaps TRBD1 (6 bases). Per germline, CDR1 LGHNT and CDR2 FRNRAP. CDR3 size: 15 residues. Trimming stripped 5 bases from V and 4 bases from J, with 14 bases between. CDR3 sequence (DNA): TGTGCTAGTGGTCTAAGGGACATGGGTAATGAAAAACTGTTTTTT. This encodes CASGLRDMGNEKLFF.

By sample share, this clone is medium-sized. The CDR3 sequence: CASSYSDTYEQYF. In DNA, the CDR3 is TGTGCCAGCAGTTACTCGGACACCTACGAGCAGTACTTC. The chain is built from TRBV6-2 or TRBV6-3 and TRBJ2-7; possible D gene TRBD1, 5 bases. The ends were cut back, 0 bases at V and 2 bases at J, with 5 bases in the middle. In germline, CDR1 is MNHEY, CDR2 SVGEGT. CDR3 length equals 13 residues.

This clone was detected ten times or more. The rearrangement uses TRBV12-3 or TRBV12-4 and TRBJ2-3; a possible D gene is TRBD2 (5 bases). The length of the CDR3 is 15 residues. With 6 bases removed from V and 1 base from J, the gap between germline ends came to 14 bases. Here the CDR3 reads CASSHPGSGTDTQYF. The CDR3 DNA sequence: TGTGCCAGCAGCCACCCGGGGAGTGGCACAGATACGCAGTATTTT.

This clone was seen repeatedly, ten times or more. The chain has TRBV25-1 and TRBJ1-3; D gene ambiguous. Trimming left V 4 bases short and J 0 bases short, with 13 bases between. Germline CDR1 and CDR2: MGHDK and SYGVNS. This CDR3 has 16 amino acids. The CDR3 coding sequence is TGTGCCAGCAGTGTATTAGGGCAGAACTCTGGAAACACCATATATTTT. Protein: CASSVLGQNSGNTIYF.

Ten or more counts support this clone. This chain links TRBV6-5 with TRBJ1-6, with 9 bases identical to TRBD1. The CDR3 contains 17 residues. V trimming: 2 bases; J trimming: 5 bases; junction bases outside the gene matches: 7. Germline CDR1 is MNHEY and CDR2 is SVGAGI. The DNA of the CDR3 is TGTGCCAGCAGTTACCCAAACCGGGACAGGGATAATTCACCCCTCCACTTT. Translating it yields CASSYPNRDRDNSPLHF.